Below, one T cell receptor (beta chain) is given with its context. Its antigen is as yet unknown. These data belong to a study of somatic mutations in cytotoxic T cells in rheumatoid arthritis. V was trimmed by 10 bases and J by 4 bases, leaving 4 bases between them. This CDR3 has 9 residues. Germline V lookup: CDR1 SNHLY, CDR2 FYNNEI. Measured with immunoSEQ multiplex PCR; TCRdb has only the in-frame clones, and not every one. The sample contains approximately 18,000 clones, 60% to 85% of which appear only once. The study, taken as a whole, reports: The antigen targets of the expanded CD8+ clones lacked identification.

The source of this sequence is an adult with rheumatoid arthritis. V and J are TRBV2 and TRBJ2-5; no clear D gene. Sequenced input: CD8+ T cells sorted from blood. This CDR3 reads CATRETQYF. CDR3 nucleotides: TGTGCCACCCGAGAGACCCAGTACTTC. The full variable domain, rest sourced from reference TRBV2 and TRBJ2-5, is EPEVTQTPSHQVTQMGQEVILRCVPISNHLYFYWYRQILGQKVEFLVSFYNNEISEKSEIFDDQFSVERPDGSNFTLKIRSTKLEDSAMYFCATRETQYFGPGTRLLVL.